These 21 T cell receptor beta chains came from one sample sequenced in a study of T cells in localized non-small cell lung cancer. TCRdb's copy holds only in-frame clones and misses some; the assay was immunoSEQ multiplex PCR. The sample lists 78,000 or so clones, 84% occurring once. The source was peripheral blood, collected before any cancer treatment. These receptors came from a man aged 35 to 69 with stage I lung adenocarcinoma.

The chain has TRBV19 and TRBJ2-2, with 10 bases lining up with TRBD2. Germline CDR1 is LNHDA and CDR2 is SQIVND (reference sequence). The CDR3 is made up of 17 amino acids. V was pared by 4 bases and J by 3 bases, with 8 bases of the junction left unmatched. In nucleotides, the CDR3 is TGTGCCAGTAGTAGCCTCTGGAGCGGGAGGGACACCGGGGAGCTGTTTTTT. This gives the protein CASSSLWSGRDTGELFF.

The chain employs TRBV5-5 and TRBJ1-4; D gene unclear. Trimming stripped 2 bases from V and 3 bases from J, with 11 bases between. Germline V CDR1 and CDR2: SGHKS, YYEKEE (reference sequence). This CDR3 contains 15 residues. The CDR3 spells CASSFRGNPNEKLFF. The CDR3 coding sequence is TGTGCCAGCAGCTTTCGAGGGAACCCTAATGAAAAACTGTTTTTT.

This clone appeared once. The chain carries TRBV5-6 and TRBJ2-1; D gene unclear. CDR1 SGHDT and CDR2 YYEEEE come from the germline V gene. Trimming left V 0 bases short and J 5 bases short, with 21 bases between. The CDR3 contains 18 residues. Here the CDR3 DNA reads TGTGCCAGCAGCTTGGCGGTGACAACATCATACAACCACAATGAGCAGTTCTTC. The encoded protein is CASSLAVTTSYNHNEQFF.

The chain couples TRBV28 to TRBJ2-1, with 8 bases matching TRBD2. V gave up 7 bases and J gave up 3 bases; unmatched junction bases: 5. From germline, CDR1 is MDHEN and CDR2 SYDVKM. The CDR3 is made up of 14 amino acids. The CDR3 region has the DNA TGTGCCAGCATGGTGACTAGCGACTACAATGAGCAGTTCTTC. Its translation: CASMVTSDYNEQFF.

V and J are TRBV9 and TRBJ1-2; D is unresolved. Trimming took 0 bases from V and 4 from J, leaving 13 bases between them. This CDR3 spans 15 amino acids. Germline-derived CDR1 and CDR2 are SGDLS and YYNGEE. The CDR3 protein is CASSVGREVTYGYTF. CDR3 nucleotide sequence: TGTGCCAGCAGCGTAGGGCGGGAAGTCACCTATGGCTACACCTTC.

V gene TRBV5-1 combines with J gene TRBJ2-1, with 10 positions matching TRBD1. V shed 4 bases and J 5 bases; nucleotides not matched to a gene: 12. The CDR3 loop spans 17 amino acids. Germline values: CDR1 SGHRS, CDR2 YFSETQ. The CDR3 DNA reads TGCGCCAGCAGCACGGGACAGGGGCCACTACGGAACAATGAGCAGTTCTTC. It yields the protein CASSTGQGPLRNNEQFF.

The rearrangement joins TRBV7-9 to TRBJ2-3; maybe TRBD2 (6 bases). The V gene lost 5 bases and the J gene lost 0 bases, with 12 bases spanning the gap. CDR3 length equals 15 residues. In germline, CDR1 is SEHNR, CDR2 FQNEAQ (reference sequence). The CDR3, as DNA: TGTGCCAGCAGCCTCCTCGGGACTAGCACAGATACGCAGTATTTT. Its protein product is CASSLLGTSTDTQYF.

V usage is TRBV7-2 and J usage is TRBJ1-2; D ambiguous. The length of the CDR3 is 15 residues. V lost 4 bases to trimming and J lost 3 bases, with 15 bases between them. The germline CDR1 and CDR2 sequences are SGHTA and FQGNSA. DNA for the CDR3: TGTGCCAGCAGCTATAGTGCATGGCAGGACTATGGCTACACCTTC. Translated: CASSYSAWQDYGYTF.

The J gene is TRBJ2-3, the V gene TRBV4-2; 8 bases are shared with TRBD2. Germline values: CDR1 LGHNA, CDR2 YNFKEQ. The CDR3 has 17 amino acids. Germline trimming cut 4 bases from V and 5 bases from J; bases unmatched to any gene: 14. DNA of the CDR3: TGTGCCAGCAGCCCCCCCCGGACGGGAGGGCGAGGAGATACGCAGTATTTT. This codes for CASSPPRTGGRGDTQYF.

This chain connects TRBV4-3 to TRBJ2-5; TRBD2 is a possible D gene (5 bases). The ends were cut back, 4 bases at V and 5 bases at J, with 17 bases in the middle. The CDR3 length is 15 residues. The germline CDR1 and CDR2 sequences are LGHNA and YSLEER. The CDR3 nucleotides read TGCGCCAGCAGCCGCCTCACTAGACCCGAGGAGACCCAGTACTTC. Translated: CASSRLTRPEETQYF.

This chain links TRBV27 with TRBJ1-1; no firm D call. CDR1 and CDR2 from the germline V gene are MNHEY and SMNVEV (reference sequence). This CDR3 is built from 13 residues. The germline V and J ends were trimmed by 6 bases and 1 base, with 9 bases remaining between them. CDR3 sequence reads: CASRTTQNTEAFF. The DNA for the CDR3 is TGTGCCAGCAGGACTACACAGAACACTGAAGCTTTCTTT.

In nucleotides, the CDR3 is TGTGCCAGCAGCTTAATACCCCGACAGGGGGGCGCCGGGACTGAAGCTTTCTTT. Amino acids: CASSLIPRQGGAGTEAFF. The V and J genes are TRBV13 and TRBJ1-1; 9 nucleotides match TRBD1. Trimming removed 2 bases from V and 5 bases from J; junction bases left unmatched: 15. The CDR3 totals 18 residues. The germline V gene encodes CDR1 PRHDT and CDR2 FYEKMQ (reference sequence).

CDR3 loop: CASSLGSGGEETQYF. The CDR3 DNA is TGTGCCAGTAGTCTAGGTAGCGGGGGAGAAGAGACCCAGTACTTC. V gene TRBV19 combines with J gene TRBJ2-5, with 9 positions matching TRBD2. V shed 5 bases, J shed 3 bases, and the junction held 7 bases outside the gene matches. The CDR3 is 15 amino acids. The germline V gene has CDR1 LNHDA and CDR2 SQIVND (reference sequence).

This clone is a singleton in its sample. A read error may produce the germline difference seen at one junction end. The chain couples TRBV6-6 to TRBJ2-7; D may match TRBD1 or TRBD2 (6 bases each). Germline CDR1 and CDR2: MNHNY and SVGAGI (reference sequence). This CDR3 is 13 amino acids long. The CDR3 spells CGGSGTKAGEQYF. The CDR3 nucleotides read TGCGGGGGATCCGGGACAAAGGCTGGCGAGCAGTACTTC.

The rearrangement joins TRBV5-1 to TRBJ1-2; 7 positions match TRBD1. This CDR3 region has 13 residues. Germline V lookup: CDR1 SGHRS, CDR2 YFSETQ. With 4 bases clipped from V and 8 bases from J, the junction kept 8 bases outside the gene matches. CDR3 protein: CASSPDRVWGYTF. In DNA, the CDR3 is TGCGCCAGCAGCCCCGACAGGGTCTGGGGCTACACCTTC.

The chain combines TRBV7-9 with TRBJ1-1; no definite D call. Trimming stripped 5 bases from V and 3 bases from J, with 19 bases between. Germline CDR1 is SEHNR and CDR2 is FQNEAQ (reference sequence). The CDR3 sequence is 16 residues long. The CDR3 here is CASSVGSGLGDTEAFF. CDR3 DNA: TGTGCCAGCAGCGTAGGCAGCGGGCTCGGGGACACTGAAGCTTTCTTT.

The chain joins TRBV5-4 to TRBJ2-3; D may be TRBD1 (5 bases). Trimming pared 4 bases from V and 2 bases from J, leaving 17 bases between. The CDR3 covers 16 residues. Germline values: CDR1 SGHNT, CDR2 YYREEE (reference sequence). CDR3 in DNA: TGTGCCAGCAGCCCGCTCGATGGCAGGGACACAGATACGCAGTATTTT. As protein: CASSPLDGRDTDTQYF. The full variable domain, in which reference TRBV5-4 and TRBJ2-3 provide the parts outside the CDR3, is ETGVTQSPTHLIKTRGQQVTLRCSSQSGHNTVSWYQQALGQGPQFIFQYYREEENGRGNFPPRFSGLQFPNYSSELNVNALELDDSALYLCASSPLDGRDTDTQYFGPGTRLTVL.

In this sample, this clone turned up a few times. This chain links TRBV7-2 with TRBJ2-7; 9 bases agree with TRBD1. Germline loops: CDR1 SGHTA, CDR2 FQGNSA. The CDR3 extends over 14 amino acids. V lost 1 base to trimming and J lost 9 bases; unmatched junction nucleotides: 7. The CDR3 sequence: CASSLDRGPTRQYF. DNA of the CDR3: TGTGCCAGCAGCTTAGACAGGGGGCCGACACGGCAGTACTTC.

This clone was counted once. V is TRBV18 and J is TRBJ2-7; 11 bases line up with TRBD2. CDR1 and CDR2 from the germline V gene are KGHSH and LQKENI. J lost 3 bases, V lost 0 bases, and 7 bases had no gene match. The CDR3 extends over 17 amino acids. The chain's CDR3 is CASSPPPSGRKVYEQYF. The CDR3 nucleotides read TGTGCCAGCTCACCACCTCCTAGCGGGAGGAAGGTCTACGAGCAGTACTTC.

V usage is TRBV5-4 and J usage is TRBJ2-1; TRBD2 matches at 8 bases. J lost 6 bases, V lost 0 bases, and 5 bases had no gene match. The CDR3 sequence is 15 residues long. Germline V gene data show CDR1 as SGHNT and CDR2 as YYREEE (reference sequence). The CDR3 bases are TGTGCCAGCAGCTTGGGGGGGACTAGGGTCAATGAGCAGTTCTTC. Its translation is CASSLGGTRVNEQFF.

V gene TRBV7-2 combines with J gene TRBJ2-2; 12 positions agree with TRBD2. V trimming: 2 bases; J trimming: 6 bases; junction bases outside the gene matches: 7. Germline loops: CDR1 SGHTA, CDR2 FQGNSA. This CDR3 has 17 residues. This chain's CDR3 is CASSLPGLAGTAGELFF. In DNA, the CDR3 is TGTGCCAGCAGCTTACCTGGACTAGCGGGGACGGCCGGGGAGCTGTTTTTT. The full variable domain, rest sourced from reference TRBV7-2 and TRBJ2-2, is GAGVSQSPSNKVTEKGKDVELRCDPISGHTALYWYRQSLGQGLEFLIYFQGNSAPDKSGLPSDRFSAERTGGSVSTLTIQRTQQEDSAVYLCASSLPGLAGTAGELFFGEGSRLTVL.